This T cell receptor (beta chain) was sequenced in a study of shared clonotypes between healthy human individuals. Study-wide points: Genetic and exposure-history diversity was limited by the small donor number. Rarefaction analysis demonstrated incomplete sorted-subset sequencing notwithstanding large depth. Clonotype sharing among donors, it was expected, would be affected by sequencing depth.

In the study's own analysis: Junction-only immunoSEQ data arrived without quality scores, meaning filtering differed. The protocol was immunoSEQ multiplex PCR, while the TCRdb copy is restricted to in-frame clones and leaves out a portion. D and trimming come from the DNA, and the V and J calls and clone size come from that table. Of more than 2 million clones in the sample, just over 90% were seen once. CD45RO-negative, CCR7-positively selected cells formed the naive CD8 fraction, excluding terminally differentiated effector memory CD45RA+ cells. About this clone: Its antigen remains unknown.

The specimen was naive CD8+ T cells from PBMCs. The clonotype comes from a man between 18 and 35 years old in good health. Some clones in this sample may be carry-over from other donors' samples.

The CDR3 bases are TGTGCCAGCAGCCCGGGGACAGTCGAATACGAGCAGTACTTC. Residues: CASSPGTVEYEQYF. V usage is TRBV9 and J usage is TRBJ2-7, with 7 positions matching TRBD1. CDR3 size: 14 residues. CDR1 is SGDLS, CDR2 YYNGEE, per germline. Losses at the gene ends were 4 bases for V and 4 bases for J; bases not matched to a gene: 8.